This T cell receptor (beta chain) originates from a study of PD-1 blockade in classical Hodgkin lymphoma (dated by TCRdb to 2020 to 2021). Context from the whole study: Nivolumab dosing was 3 mg/kg intravenously every 2 weeks, continuing until either disease progression or unacceptable toxicity. The study used CyTOF and TCR beta sequencing to define a peripheral blood immune signature of response to PD-1 blockade in classical Hodgkin lymphoma.

Genomic DNA was extracted with the Qiagen DNeasy kit from unsorted PBMCs and from negatively selected CD4+ and CD8+ fractions. TCR beta CDR3 regions were subjected to amplification by immunoSEQ multiplex PCR with primers that anneal to V and J segments. A synthetic immune receptor repertoire was used to minimize amplification bias, and any residual bias was removed computationally once sequencing was done. The original methods were these. Custom Python scripts were used to quantify repertoire diversity as the Shannon entropy index. Unsorted, CD4+ and CD8+ repertoires were analyzed separately, except for combined analyses in which CD4+ and CD8+ sequences were merged in silico. A clone counted as expanded when the clone's frequency after treatment rose at least 2-fold relative to C1D1, and clones undetected at baseline were given a pseudocount of 0.5. Clones with 0 or 1 copy at C1D1 were defined as singleton clones, while clones with 2 or more copies were defined as non-singleton clones. Clones expanded in unsorted samples were assigned a CD4+, CD8+ or unknown annotation through matching of protein sequences in sorted samples from the same patient. Wilcoxon tests on paired samples were used to test diversity changes from C1D1 to C4D1. The table was pulled from immuneACCESS by TCRdb, which kept in-frame rearrangements only. Such tables lose some clones; where checked, under half of the loss comes from unresolved V genes, and the rest has no known cause. The D gene and trimming were derived from the DNA, and the V and J assignments and clone size from that table. This sample lists around 30,000 clones; roughly 76% were detected once. The top ten clones comprise approximately 4% of the sample.

Concerning this clone: Its antigen is not yet known. No much larger clone exists at a distance of one base, and base qualities are not known.

The time point label, as the study defines it: cycle 4 day 1 (C4D1), after five to seven weeks of nivolumab. Every trial patient had relapsed following autologous stem cell transplantation, and prior brentuximab vedotin exposure was what differed among cohorts A, B and C. The trial cohort was composed of approximately 56 patients with relapsed/refractory classical Hodgkin lymphoma, for whom complete response, partial response or progressive disease was recorded as best overall response. Single-agent nivolumab was administered to trial patients in the multi-cohort phase II CheckMate 205 trial. An independent review committee assessed best overall response using the 2007 International Working Group response criteria. Trial PBMCs were collected just before the start of nivolumab (C1D1) and during therapy at cycle 2 day 1 and cycle 4 day 1. After peripheral blood was drawn into 8 mL Vacutainer Cell Preparation Tubes, PBMCs were isolated by centrifugation and then cryopreserved.

Broad study findings and their caveats: Among trial patients, those achieving complete response had baseline diversity similar to that of newly diagnosed patients, while diversity was significantly lower in partial responders and progressors. Patients starting nivolumab less than 1 year after ASCT had lower diversity and were excluded from later analyses to avoid confounding by immune reconstitution. The study was restricted to a single clinical trial cohort, and the causes of repertoire differences, possibly disease activity or prior therapy, were left undefined. Baseline TCR diversity was reported to be lower in newly diagnosed patients than in healthy donors, and even lower in relapsed/refractory patients. A significant rise by C4D1 was seen in CD4+ but not CD8+ TCR diversity (p=0.0027 vs p=0.16), with the rise being most apparent in complete responders (p=0.02).

The receptor was isolated from a human donor with classical Hodgkin lymphoma. The starting material was peripheral blood mononuclear cells (PBMCs), obtained before the fourth cycle of nivolumab.

The DNA sequence is as follows: TGCGCCAGCAGCCAATTTGGGATGGCTCCCCAGCCCCAGCATTTT. Its protein reads: CASSQFGMAPQPQHF. The rearranged chain carries TRBV4-1 and TRBJ1-5; a confident D gene designation cannot be given. Deletion took 2 bases off V and 7 bases off J, with a span of 15 bases between the germline ends. The CDR1 and CDR2 encoded by the germline V gene are MGHRA and YSYEKL. The cysteine opens and the phenylalanine closes a CDR3 of 15 amino acids. This entry keeps only the CDR3 DNA: 45 bases, framed from base 1.